Listed here are 16 T cell receptor beta chains from one sample, sequenced in a study of response to subunit inactivated influenza vaccine. TCRdb re-called the RT-PCR reads through MiXCR, storing one row per CDR3 protein. The data show about 170,000 distinct CDR3 sequences, with about 12% seen just once and approximately 30% held by the top ten. This sample also belongs to another study, concerning T cells expressing NK-cell markers. In that study: 5'RACE template switching built TCR beta cDNA with unique molecular identifiers.

Sequences were derived from CD8+ T cells sorted from PBMCs, sampled about 12 days after vaccination. These receptors were obtained from a man between 50 and 59 years old who received an inactivated influenza vaccine.

The chain is built from TRBV5-1 and TRBJ2-3; D uncertain. Per germline, CDR1 SGHRS and CDR2 YFSETQ. There are 14 residues in the CDR3. The V end lost 1 base, the J end lost 2 bases, and 8 bases lay between the germline ends. CDR3 coding DNA: TGCGCCAGCAGCTTGAAAGGATTCACAGATACGCAGTATTTT. It yields the protein CASSLKGFTDTQYF.

The rearrangement links TRBV20-1 to TRBJ2-3; 7 bases are a match to TRBD1. J gave up 0 bases and V 5 bases, and 2 bases lay outside the gene matches. Germline V gives CDR1 DFQATT, CDR2 SNEGSKA (reference sequence). The CDR3 is 13 amino acids. CDR3 bases: TGCAGTGCTTCGGACAGGAGCACAGATACGCAGTATTTT. This gives the protein CSASDRSTDTQYF.

This clonotype was detected only a few times. The chain has TRBV29-1 and TRBJ2-7, with 10 bases that match TRBD1. Per the germline V gene, CDR1 is SQVTM and CDR2 is ANQGSEA. The trim removed 3 bases at V and 9 bases at J, leaving 14 bases unmatched. The CDR3 sequence is 15 residues long. The CDR3 bases are TGCAGCGTTGAGGGTCACGGACAGGGGGAGTATGTGCAGTACTTC. Protein product: CSVEGHGQGEYVQYF.

Many counts were recorded for this clonotype. Here the CDR3 reads CASSLTGGNNEQFF. CDR3 DNA sequence: TGTGCCAGCAGCTTGACAGGGGGGAACAATGAGCAGTTCTTC. The chain links TRBV7-9 to TRBJ2-1; 9 nucleotides agree with TRBD1. The junction had 2 bases not matched to a gene; V was cut back by 3 bases and J by 5 bases. Germline values: CDR1 SEHNR, CDR2 FQNEAQ (reference sequence). The CDR3 is 14 amino acids.

This chain connects TRBV9 to TRBJ1-2; weak D call: TRBD1 (6 bases). The V end lost 0 bases, the J end lost 5 bases, and 14 bases lay between the germline ends. The germline gives CDR1 SGDLS, CDR2 YYNGEE. The CDR3 length is 15 residues. CDR3 in amino acids: CASSVDLGAGYGYTF. In DNA, the CDR3 is TGTGCCAGCAGCGTAGATCTGGGGGCAGGGTATGGCTACACCTTC.

At least ten counts were recorded for this clonotype. The chain couples TRBV18 to TRBJ1-5, with unresolved D. The CDR3 is 14 amino acids. Germline lookup yields CDR1 KGHSH and CDR2 LQKENI. Trimming took 2 bases from V and 3 from J, leaving 8 bases between them. Here the CDR3 DNA reads TGTGCCAGCTCACCAGGTACAATCAATCAGCCCCAGCATTTT. This gives the protein CASSPGTINQPQHF.

This clonotype was observed at least ten times. The CDR3 sequence: CSVWLLKETQYF. Here the CDR3 DNA reads TGCAGCGTTTGGTTGCTAAAAGAGACCCAGTACTTC. The chain employs TRBV29-1 and TRBJ2-5; the D is unclear. Germline-derived CDR1 and CDR2 are SQVTM and ANQGSEA. Trimming shortened V by 5 bases and J by 3 bases, and 10 bases separated the two germline ends. CDR3 length: 12 amino acids.

This clonotype was seen a handful of times. This chain links TRBV6-2 or TRBV6-3 with TRBJ1-1; 8 bases agree with TRBD1. The CDR3 has 16 residues. Germline CDR1 and CDR2: MNHEY and SVGEGT. The V and J ends lost 4 bases and 0 bases, in that order; junction bases with no gene match: 7. The CDR3 DNA sequence: TGTGCCAGCAGTTTCACAGACAGGGGACTGAACACTGAAGCTTTCTTT. It codes for CASSFTDRGLNTEAFF.

This clonotype was observed a few times. The chain employs TRBV7-9 and TRBJ2-5; tentative D call: TRBD1 (6 bases). The CDR3 sequence is 15 residues long. The V end lost 5 bases, the J end lost 5 bases, and 18 bases lay between the germline ends. Germline V CDR1 and CDR2: SEHNR, FQNEAQ (reference sequence). In DNA, the CDR3 is TGTGCCAGCAGCCGGCCTCAGGGGTTGCACGAGACCCAGTACTTC. Its protein product is CASSRPQGLHETQYF.

This chain links TRBV12-5 with TRBJ2-2, with TRBD1 matching over 9 bases. The CDR3 totals 20 residues. Per germline, CDR1 LGHNT and CDR2 FRNRAP. Trimming took 1 base from V and 3 from J; bases not matched to a gene: 15. DNA of the CDR3: TGTGCTAGTGGTTTGGGGGAGGAGTTTGGACAGGGGAGCGACACCGGGGAGCTGTTTTTT. Translated: CASGLGEEFGQGSDTGELFF.

This clonotype was picked up many times. This sequence joins TRBV7-9 and TRBJ2-7; D gene uncertain. The CDR3 totals 12 residues. CDR1 and CDR2 from the germline V gene are SEHNR and FQNEAQ (reference sequence). Between the trimmed V and J ends, which lost 2 bases and 4 bases, there was a span of 6 bases. CDR3 in amino acids: CASSLTVYEQYF. CDR3 nucleotide sequence: TGTGCCAGCAGCTTAACGGTATACGAGCAGTACTTC.

This clonotype was counted ten times or more. The CDR3 DNA follows: TGCAGCGGGGACCTAGCGGGAGCTGCCAATGAGCAGTTCTTC. It specifies CSGDLAGAANEQFF. This chain joins TRBV29-1 and TRBJ2-1; 10 nucleotides match TRBD2. This CDR3 is built from 14 residues. Unmatched junction bases numbered 9, after V lost 7 bases and J lost 6 bases. Per the germline V gene, CDR1 is SQVTM and CDR2 is ANQGSEA.

The table lists this clonotype with a few counts. The V call is TRBV27, the J call TRBJ2-1; 9 bases map to TRBD2. The CDR3 contains 16 residues. In germline, CDR1 is MNHEY, CDR2 SMNVEV (reference sequence). J lost 8 bases, V lost 1 base, and 9 bases had no gene match. CDR3: CASSLFAGGPFDEQFF. CDR3 DNA: TGTGCCAGCAGTTTATTTGCGGGAGGGCCTTTTGATGAGCAGTTCTTC.

The sample holds a few counts of this clonotype. V usage is TRBV6-2 or TRBV6-3 and J usage is TRBJ2-1; the D gene is possibly TRBD2 (6 bases). Germline CDR1 MNHEY, CDR2 SVGEGT. V lost 2 bases to trimming and J lost 2 bases, with 13 bases between them. The CDR3 runs 16 residues. CDR3 residues: CASSYVAAGPYNEQFF. The CDR3 DNA reads TGTGCCAGCAGTTACGTGGCGGCGGGGCCCTACAATGAGCAGTTCTTC.

V is TRBV5-1 and J is TRBJ1-5; 7 nucleotides align to TRBD1. Germline V gene sequence: CDR1 SGHRS, CDR2 YFSETQ. This CDR3 contains 15 residues. Trimming removed 4 bases from V and 2 bases from J; junction bases left unmatched: 6. CDR3 DNA: TGCGCCAGCAGCCAAACAGGGGCCGGCAATCAGCCCCAGCATTTT. It codes for CASSQTGAGNQPQHF.

The gene calls are TRBV18 and TRBJ1-1, with 7 bases fitting TRBD1. The CDR3 is 12 amino acids. Per the germline V gene, CDR1 is KGHSH and CDR2 is LQKENI. The V and J ends lost 9 bases and 3 bases, in that order; junction bases with no gene match: 4. The CDR3 region has the DNA TGTGCCAGTACCACAGGGGACACTGAAGCTTTCTTT. The encoded protein is CASTTGDTEAFF. Combining the CDR3 with reference TRBV18 and TRBJ1-1 gives the whole variable domain NAGVMQNPRHLVRRRGQEARLRCSPMKGHSHVYWYRQLPEEGLKFMVYLQKENIIDESGMPKERFSAEFPKEGPSILRIQQVVRGDSAAYFCASTTGDTEAFFGQGTRLTVV.